This TCR beta chain was captured by sequencing in a study of radiation and T cells in renal cell carcinoma (TCRdb year 2020). Background on the whole study: The samples were drawn from a clinical trial, where primary renal cell carcinomas were treated with 15 Gy of stereotactic body radiation therapy and then removed by nephrectomy 4 weeks afterward. In total, more than 50 samples underwent TCR beta sequencing: 25 or so tumors plus 27 peripheral blood samples. In the 55 or so samples combined, some 4 million unique CDR3 nucleotide sequences were found, encoding 2.5 million to 3 million unique CDR3 amino acid sequences. Results the study describes overall, beyond this receptor: Dynamics of the blood repertoire were not tracked past 4 weeks after treatment. Because the trial had a single-armed design, the trial could not examine how radiation dose or scheduling affected the TCR repertoire. In blood, the top tumor clonotypes increased from baseline to 2 weeks after radiation and then shrank by 4 weeks, which suggests a temporary expansion of tumor-resident clones. No pretreatment tumor biopsies were available, so the baseline intratumoral presence of clonotypes could not be determined.

The time point tag for this specimen amounts to: blood 2 weeks post-SBRT. Reading the label with the study, this specimen's treatment or condition is: 15 Gy SBRT to primary tumor, nephrectomy 4 weeks later. To follow tumor-enriched clonotypes, serial peripheral blood was collected from radiation-treated patients at baseline and at 2 weeks and 4 weeks after SBRT. Renal cell carcinoma with clear cell pathology was present in all patients. Genomic DNA for TCR sequencing was prepared using the QIAamp DNA Blood Mini Kit (Qiagen). Samples were included in the analyses only if all quality control checks were passed. TCR beta libraries were generated from genomic DNA with the immunoSEQ kit, following the manufacturer's recommendations. To prepare libraries, a first multiplex PCR with proprietary primers was run, followed by a second PCR that added unique barcodes, and a bead cleanup was done after each round. Each sample batch included a kit-provided positive control reaction and a negative control reaction. The final libraries underwent checking on an Agilent 4200 TapeStation D1000 ScreenTape, volumetric pooling, and quantification by qPCR. Sequencing was performed on an Illumina NextSeq500 with a MidOutput 150-cycle cartridge, and 156 Read1 and 15 Index1 cycles were run with kit custom primers. The pooled library was loaded at 1.0 pM, with a roughly 22% PhiX control spiked in. In the original analysis: Vendor-processed data were analyzed in R, and a clonotype was defined as all T cells sharing the same CDR3 nucleotide sequence. For clone abundance analyses, frequencies were normalized to the 10,000 most abundant clones in each sample. Before analysis, public T cell clones were removed, and these numbered fewer than six per sample on average. An abundance difference of at least 32-fold between compartments was the criterion for calling clonotypes tumor-enriched or baseline blood-enriched. Clonotypes expanded or contracted between blood time points were identified with a beta-binomial differential abundance model. Similarity between tumor and blood repertoires was quantified using the Baroni-Urbani and Buser coefficient, and groups were compared with two-tailed Wilcoxon tests in R. This immuneACCESS table, as held by TCRdb, lists in-frame sequences with V and J called but not all clones. Of the missing ones, under half trace to an unresolved V gene in checked studies; the others have no known cause. That table is the source of V, J and clone size, and D and trimming were worked out from the DNA. This sample holds 150,000 or so clones; approximately 86% were observed only once. The ten biggest clones cover over 10% of the sample.

In regard to this clone: Its target antigen remains unknown. No base quality values were provided; no much bigger clone lies one nucleotide off.

Via the germline V gene (reference sequence), CDR1 is MNHEY and CDR2 SMNVEV. V is pared back by 5 bases and J by 1 base, with 14 bases lying between the germline termini. The CDR3 starts with the cysteine, ends with the phenylalanine, and has 15 residues. Only the CDR3 portion is preserved as DNA: 45 bases, with reading frame beginning at the first base. The TCR sequence derives from a woman aged 50 to 60 with renal cell carcinoma. The specimen comprised blood, sampled from a patient whose treatment included radiotherapy and nephrectomy. In this chain, TRBV27 is recombined with TRBJ1-1; the D gene cannot be named for sure. In nucleotide form, the sequence is TGTGCCAGCAGTACGACACGGCGGGGGAACACTGAAGCTTTCTTT. It translates to CASSTTRRGNTEAFF.